This T cell receptor beta chain was sequenced during a study of early T cells in non-severe SARS-CoV-2 infection. Study-wide context: Sequencing of unsorted whole blood was done on bulk RNA, leaving chains unpaired.

The TCR library protocol was used to attach unique molecular identifiers. These identifiers were attached to individual cDNA molecules. TCRdb passed the 5' RACE reads through MiXCR, listing each CDR3 protein once. The table records about 110,000 distinct CDR3 sequences, roughly 11% of them present only once. The CDR3 has 15 amino acids. Trimming at V came to 9 bases and at J to 6 bases, leaving 11 bases not matched to a gene. The germline V gene has CDR1 KGHDR and CDR2 SFDVKD. The sample comprised whole blood. The chain uses TRBV24-1 and TRBJ2-2; 8 positions match TRBD1. This clonotype originated in an adult who was a healthcare worker with PCR-confirmed SARS-CoV-2 infection or an uninfected control (not recorded which). The CDR3 loop is CATEETGAGSGELFF. In DNA form, the CDR3 reads TGTGCCACCGAGGAGACAGGGGCTGGGTCCGGGGAGCTGTTTTTT.